Listed below are T cell receptor beta chains from one sample, sequenced in a study of blood T cell repertoires in COVID-19. The data were produced by immunoSEQ multiplex PCR, yet TCRdb's version contains in-frame clones alone and is incomplete. Of under 35,000 clones listed, approximately 85% are singletons. Sequencing used peripheral blood. These receptors came from a human donor in a cohort sampled during active COVID-19. Both conserved end residues are part of each CDR3. The D gene is left open where the match is weak. Clone size is given for some rows only: seen once, a few or many times, or a class if the clone is expanded.

clone size	V gene	CDR3 length	D gene	J gene	CDR3 protein	CDR3 DNA
-	TRBV10-1	15	TRBD2	TRBJ2-5	CASSESPAGEETQYF	TGCGCCAGCAGTGAGTCGCCAGCGGGAGAAGAGACCCAGTACTTC
-	TRBV5-1	14	TRBD1	TRBJ2-1	CASSFGQGFDEQFF	TGCGCCAGCAGCTTCGGACAGGGGTTCGATGAGCAGTTCTTC
-	TRBV27	14	-	TRBJ2-3	CASSFRGPGDTQYF	TGTGCCAGCAGTTTCCGGGGTCCTGGAGATACGCAGTATTTT
-	TRBV20-1	13	-	TRBJ1-1	CSASPYMNTEAFF	TGCAGTGCTAGTCCTTACATGAACACTGAAGCTTTCTTT
once	TRBV11-1	14	-	TRBJ2-5	CASSLEAQKETQYF	TGTGCCAGCAGCCTCGAGGCACAAAAAGAGACCCAGTACTTC
-	TRBV7-7	13	-	TRBJ1-2	CASSLGLDYGYTF	TGTGCTAGCAGCCTCGGACTGGACTATGGCTACACCTTC
-	TRBV2	15	-	TRBJ1-6	CASSPQGINNSPLHF	TGTGCCAGCAGCCCACAGGGTATCAATAATTCACCCCTCCACTTT
-	TRBV27	13	-	TRBJ2-3	CASSPRGGDTQYF	TGTGCCAGCAGTCCTAGGGGGGGGGATACGCAGTATTTT
-	TRBV21-1	19	-	TRBJ2-2	CASSKGTSGGCANTGELFF	TGTGCCAGCAGCAAAGGGACTAGCGGAGGGTGCGCGAACACCGGGGAGCTGTTTTTT
-	TRBV10-3	14	TRBD1	TRBJ1-5	CAISGQGINQPQHF	TGTGCCATCAGTGGACAGGGGATCAATCAGCCCCAGCATTTT
-	TRBV5-4	14	TRBD2	TRBJ2-4	CASREGRGGNIQYF	TGTGCCAGCAGGGAGGGGAGGGGAGGGAACATTCAGTACTTC
-	TRBV27	13	-	TRBJ1-2	CASSPQWNYGYTF	TGTGCCAGCAGTCCACAATGGAACTATGGCTACACCTTC